One T cell receptor beta chain is described in this entry. The CDR3 has 13 residues. The germline V gene encodes CDR1 SGHAT and CDR2 FQNNGV. Trimming shortened V by 8 bases and J by 9 bases, and 16 bases separated the two germline ends. Only in-frame clones appear in the TCRdb table, and some are missing; sequencing was by immunoSEQ multiplex PCR. This table holds under 80,000 clones, 80% to 90% found once. This sample is part of a study of OX40 agonist ivuxolimab in advanced cancers. The clonotype comes from an adult with an advanced solid tumor such as melanoma, head and neck, liver or kidney cancer. The source was CD4+ or CD8+ T cells sorted from blood, collected in a trial of the OX40 agonist ivuxolimab. The rearrangement links TRBV11-2 to TRBJ1-4; D possibly corresponds to TRBD1 (5 bases). The CDR3 loop reads CASSTGGEKKLFF. The CDR3 region has the DNA TGTGCCAGCTCCACTGGGGGAGAGAAAAAACTGTTTTTT.